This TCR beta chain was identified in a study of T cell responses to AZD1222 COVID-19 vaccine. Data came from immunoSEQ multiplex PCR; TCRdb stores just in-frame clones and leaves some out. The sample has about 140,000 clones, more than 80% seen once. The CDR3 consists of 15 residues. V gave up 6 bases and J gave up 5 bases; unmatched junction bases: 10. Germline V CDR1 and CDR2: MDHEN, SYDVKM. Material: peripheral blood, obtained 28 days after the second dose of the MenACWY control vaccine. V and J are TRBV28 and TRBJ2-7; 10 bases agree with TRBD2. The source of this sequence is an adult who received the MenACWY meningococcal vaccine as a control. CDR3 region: CASRGLGTSADEQYF. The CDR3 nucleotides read TGTGCCAGCAGGGGCCTCGGGACTAGCGCGGACGAGCAGTACTTC.